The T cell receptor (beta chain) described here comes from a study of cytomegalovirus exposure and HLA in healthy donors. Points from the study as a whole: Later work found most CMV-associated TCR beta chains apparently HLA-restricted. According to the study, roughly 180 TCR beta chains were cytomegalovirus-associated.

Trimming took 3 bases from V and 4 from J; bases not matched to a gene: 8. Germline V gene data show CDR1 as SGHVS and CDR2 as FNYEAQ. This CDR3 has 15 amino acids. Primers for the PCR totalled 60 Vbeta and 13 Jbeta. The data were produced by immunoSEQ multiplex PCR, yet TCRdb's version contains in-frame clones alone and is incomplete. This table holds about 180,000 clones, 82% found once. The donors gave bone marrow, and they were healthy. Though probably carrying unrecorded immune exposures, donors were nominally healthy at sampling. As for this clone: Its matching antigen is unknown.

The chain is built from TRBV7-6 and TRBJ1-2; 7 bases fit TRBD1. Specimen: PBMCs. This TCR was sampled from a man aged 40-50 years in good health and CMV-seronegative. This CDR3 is CASSFSAGGVYGYTF. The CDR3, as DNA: TGTGCCAGCAGCTTTTCGGCAGGGGGAGTCTATGGCTACACCTTC.